The clone carrying this T cell receptor (beta chain) was observed at least ten times. The TCR beta CDR3 regions underwent amplification using RNA transcripts as the source. The HTBI primer set was used in a first-round RT-PCR of the TCR CDR3. MiXCR, run by TCRdb on the multiplex PCR reads, gives a single entry per CDR3 protein. The data contain about 200,000 distinct CDR3 sequences, roughly 17% of them singletons. The source of the sample is a study of T cells in Graves' hyperthyroidism and ophthalmopathy. Sequences were obtained from blood. This clonotype was sampled from a woman between 45 and 60 years old with Graves' hyperthyroidism.

The CDR3: CASRGGWDQETQYF. The CDR3 DNA reads TGTGCCAGCAGGGGGGGCTGGGACCAAGAGACCCAGTACTTC. The rearrangement links TRBV27 to TRBJ2-5; the D call may be TRBD1 or TRBD2 (6 bases each). This CDR3 is 14 amino acids long. Per the germline V gene, CDR1 is MNHEY and CDR2 is SMNVEV (reference sequence). V was shortened by 6 bases and J by 0 bases, with 11 bases between the two germline ends.